The source of this T cell receptor beta chain is a study of shared clonotypes between healthy human individuals. Whole-study context: For every donor, three CD4 naive, three CD4 memory, two CD8 naive and one CD8 memory plates were used. Study findings and constraints: Relative to their counterparts shared across all four donors, non-shared clonotypes exhibited diminished generation probabilities. Larger estimated richness was generally recorded for naive subsets relative to memory subsets.

A note on this clone: Its antigen is unidentified.

CD8 cells classed as naive were CD45RO-negative and positively selected for CCR7, excluding terminally differentiated effector memory CD45RA+ cells. Germline values: CDR1 SGHRS, CDR2 YFSETQ. J gave up 4 bases and V 4 bases, and 8 bases lay outside the gene matches. There are 17 residues in the CDR3. On sorted subsets, replicate PCRs used approximately 190 ng DNA, or tens of thousands of T cell genomes. Sequencing was performed with immunoSEQ multiplex PCR; in TCRdb, only in-frame clones are kept and a portion is missing. The sample includes over 2,000,000 clones, over 85% of them seen just once. The J gene is TRBJ2-1, the V gene TRBV5-1; the match to TRBD2 covers 13 bases. Sequencing used naive CD8+ T cells from PBMCs. The clonotype was recovered from a man younger than 35 in good health. Some clones in this sample may be carry-over from other donors' samples. The CDR3 bases are TGCGCCAGCAGCCCAGGGACTAGCGGGGCGATTTACAATGAGCAGTTCTTC. This codes for CASSPGTSGAIYNEQFF. Filled out from reference TRBV5-1 and TRBJ2-1, the complete variable domain reads KAGVTQTPRYLIKTRGQQVTLSCSPISGHRSVSWYQQTPGQGLQFLFEYFSETQRNKGNFPGRFSGRQFSNSRSEMNVSTLELGDSALYLCASSPGTSGAIYNEQFFGPGTRLTVL.